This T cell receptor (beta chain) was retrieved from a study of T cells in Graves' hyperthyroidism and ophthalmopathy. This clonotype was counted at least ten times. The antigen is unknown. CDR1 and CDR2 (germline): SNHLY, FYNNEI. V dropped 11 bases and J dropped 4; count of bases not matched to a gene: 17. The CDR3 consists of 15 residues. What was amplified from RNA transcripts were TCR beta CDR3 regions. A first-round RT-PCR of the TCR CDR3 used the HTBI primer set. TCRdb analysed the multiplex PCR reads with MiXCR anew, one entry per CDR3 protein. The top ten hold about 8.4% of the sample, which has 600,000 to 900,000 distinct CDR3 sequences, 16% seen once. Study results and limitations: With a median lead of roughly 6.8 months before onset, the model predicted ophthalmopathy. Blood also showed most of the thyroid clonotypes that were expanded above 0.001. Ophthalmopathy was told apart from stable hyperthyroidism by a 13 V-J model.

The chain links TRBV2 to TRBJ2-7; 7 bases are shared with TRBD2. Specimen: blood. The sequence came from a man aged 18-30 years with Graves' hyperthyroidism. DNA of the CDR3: TGTGCCTCCCGGGCCGGGAGGCGGTTAGCTTACGAGCAGTACTTC. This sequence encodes CASRAGRRLAYEQYF.